The following is a T cell receptor beta chain sequence with its context. Its antigen is not known. V was shortened by 3 bases and J by 0 bases, with 9 bases between the two germline ends. Germline CDR1 reads WNHNN; CDR2 reads SYGVQD (reference sequence). The CDR3 loop spans 15 amino acids. This specimen belongs to a study of shared clonotypes between healthy human individuals. Broader study findings: With few donors, the genetic and exposure-history diversity represented was limited. Clonotype sharing across donors was expected to vary with sequencing depth. The sharing of around 5% of naive CD4 clonotypes was seen across a few donors.

Some clones are missing from TCRdb's copy, which holds only in-frame ones; the method was immunoSEQ multiplex PCR. Seen here are over 2 million clones, 90% to 95% observed once, and the top ten hold 0.13%. This TCR was sampled from a man in his late teens or twenties in good health. The sequenced sample consisted of naive CD4+ T cells sorted from blood. Documented subset: CD45RA+ positively selected. V and J are TRBV10-1 and TRBJ2-1; no firm D call. CDR3 DNA sequence: TGCGCCAGCAGTGAAAGGGTGAGCTCCTACAATGAGCAGTTCTTC. It specifies CASSERVSSYNEQFF.